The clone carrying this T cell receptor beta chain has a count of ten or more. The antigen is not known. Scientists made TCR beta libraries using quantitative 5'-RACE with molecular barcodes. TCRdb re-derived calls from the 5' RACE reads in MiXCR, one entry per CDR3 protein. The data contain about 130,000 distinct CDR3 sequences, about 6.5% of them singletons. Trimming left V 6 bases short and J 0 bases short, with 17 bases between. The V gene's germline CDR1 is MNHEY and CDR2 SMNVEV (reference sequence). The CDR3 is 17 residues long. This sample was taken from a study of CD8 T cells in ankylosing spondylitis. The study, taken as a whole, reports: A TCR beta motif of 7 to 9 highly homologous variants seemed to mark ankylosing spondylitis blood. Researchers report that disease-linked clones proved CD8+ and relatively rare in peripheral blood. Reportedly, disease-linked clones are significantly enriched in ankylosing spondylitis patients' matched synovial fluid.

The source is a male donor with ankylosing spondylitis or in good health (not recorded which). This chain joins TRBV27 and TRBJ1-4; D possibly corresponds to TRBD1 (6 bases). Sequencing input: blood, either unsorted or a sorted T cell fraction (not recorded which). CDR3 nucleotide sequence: TGTGCCAGCAGACCGACAGGCCCGGGGGCAACTAATGAAAAACTGTTTTTT. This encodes CASRPTGPGATNEKLFF.